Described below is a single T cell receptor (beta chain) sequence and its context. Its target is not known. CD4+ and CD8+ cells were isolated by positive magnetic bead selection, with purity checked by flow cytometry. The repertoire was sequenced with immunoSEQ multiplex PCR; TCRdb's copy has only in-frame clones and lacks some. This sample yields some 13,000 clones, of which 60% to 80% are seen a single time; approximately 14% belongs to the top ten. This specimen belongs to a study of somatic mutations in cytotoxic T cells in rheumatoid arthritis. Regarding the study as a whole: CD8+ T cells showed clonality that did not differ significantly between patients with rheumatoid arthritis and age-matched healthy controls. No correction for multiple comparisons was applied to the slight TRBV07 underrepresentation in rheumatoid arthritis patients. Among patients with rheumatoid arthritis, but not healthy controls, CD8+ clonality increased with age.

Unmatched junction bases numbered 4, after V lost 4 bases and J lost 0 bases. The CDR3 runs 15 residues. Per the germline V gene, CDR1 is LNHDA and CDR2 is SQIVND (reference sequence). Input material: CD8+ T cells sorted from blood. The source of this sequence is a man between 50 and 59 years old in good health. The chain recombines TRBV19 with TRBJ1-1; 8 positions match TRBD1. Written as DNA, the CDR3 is TGTGCCAGTAGTACTCGGACAGGGATGAACACTGAAGCTTTCTTT. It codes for CASSTRTGMNTEAFF.